The T cell receptor (beta chain) described here comes from a study of early T cells in non-severe SARS-CoV-2 infection. TCRdb reprocessed the 5' RACE reads with MiXCR, giving one entry per CDR3 protein. The sample holds 74,000 or so distinct CDR3 sequences, 9.5% to 15% seen once. CDR1 is SEHNR and CDR2 is FQNEAQ in the germline V gene (reference sequence). This CDR3 contains 12 residues. V lost 1 base to trimming and J lost 6 bases, with 7 bases between them. This clonotype showed up just a few times. The gene calls are TRBV7-9 and TRBJ2-7; D possibly corresponds to TRBD2 (5 bases). The sample consisted of whole blood. The receptor's source is an adult who was a healthcare worker with PCR-confirmed SARS-CoV-2 infection or an uninfected control (not recorded which). CDR3 DNA: TGTGCCAGCAGCTTAGGGAGGACCGAGCAGTACTTC. Encoded protein: CASSLGRTEQYF.